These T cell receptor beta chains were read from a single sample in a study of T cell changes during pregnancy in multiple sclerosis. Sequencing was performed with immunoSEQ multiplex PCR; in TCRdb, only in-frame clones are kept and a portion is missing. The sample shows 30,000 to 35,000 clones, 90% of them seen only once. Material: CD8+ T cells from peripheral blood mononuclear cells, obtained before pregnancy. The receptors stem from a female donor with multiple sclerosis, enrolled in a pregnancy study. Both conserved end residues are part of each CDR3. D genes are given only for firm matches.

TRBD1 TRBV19 CASSITGQGTYEQYF
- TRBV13 CASSTQGRATYEQYF
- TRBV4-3 CASSRNREGTEAFF
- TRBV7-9 CASSPRTDPEGYTF
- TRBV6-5 CASSYGQGLQETQYF
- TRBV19 CASSMFQGRSGNTIYF
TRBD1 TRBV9 CASSFRTGDTIIEDNEQFF
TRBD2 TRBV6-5 CASRPGLAKSNEQFF
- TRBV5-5 CASSLARGANVLTF
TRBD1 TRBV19 CASSWSGGPNTEAFF
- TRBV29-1 CSVGETAGANYGYTF
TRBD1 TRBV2 CAIFRDRGRGEQFF
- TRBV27 CASSWRPSDEQFF
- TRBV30 CAWTKSSYEQYF
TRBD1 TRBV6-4 CASSDSTDRDYGYTF
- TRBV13 CASRLKGGGDNSPLHF
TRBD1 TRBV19 CASSILGTGNNEQFF
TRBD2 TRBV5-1 CASSLTSGRSYNEQFF
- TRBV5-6 CASSLGAGVQPQHF
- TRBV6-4 CASSDSTGGNEQFF
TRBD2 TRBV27 CASSWVAGADTQYF
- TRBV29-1 CSVGGGHTEAFF
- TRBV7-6 CASSPERFHEQYF
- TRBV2 CASPEGVGTEAFF
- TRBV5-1 CASSLGQEGWTEAFF
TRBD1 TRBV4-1 CASGWTGVNEKLFF
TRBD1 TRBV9 CASSVAGTGPNYGYTF
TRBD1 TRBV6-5 CASGSGQGPYEQYF
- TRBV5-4 CASSLSVNTEAFF
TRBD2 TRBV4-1 CASSQATSGGANTDTQYF
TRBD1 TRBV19 CASTGTGDFNSPLHF
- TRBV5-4 CASSLGGEVGELFF
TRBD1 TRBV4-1 CASSQGRGLENYGYTF
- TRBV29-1 CSVEWAGDYEQYF
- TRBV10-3 CAIRDSTYEQYF
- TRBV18 CASSPPAGENRYEQYF
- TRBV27 CASRQGPSNQPQHF
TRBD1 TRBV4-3 CASSQGQGVGTGELFF
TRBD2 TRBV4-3 CASSPSGGLGEQFF
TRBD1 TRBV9 CASSVGNRGIYHEQYF
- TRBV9 CASSVATARYYSNQPQHF
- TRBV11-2 CASSLTAIEAFF
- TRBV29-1 CSVEDTRGGYEQYF
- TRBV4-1 CASSLEVPNEKLFF
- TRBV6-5 CASSYQGTSPLHF
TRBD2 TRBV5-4 CASSLAVTSGGVSYEQYF
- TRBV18 CASSPNRDRGTYATNEKLFF
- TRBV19 CASTLAGPYNEQFF
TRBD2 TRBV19 CASTIGLAGSDTQYF
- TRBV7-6 CASSSRDFTIFLNSTDTQYF
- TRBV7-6 CASSAGQSGNTIYF
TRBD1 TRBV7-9 CASSLRDRSYNEQFF
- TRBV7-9 CASSSRQETQYF
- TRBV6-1 CASSEGRGGARQPQHF
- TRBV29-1 CSVTRVSSYEQYF
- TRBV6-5 CASTPARYNEQFF
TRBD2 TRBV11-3 CASSIRLAGTYTDTQYF
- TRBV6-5 CASSSFLVNTGELFF
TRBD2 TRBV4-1 CASSQDKASGFYEQYF